The rows below give T cell receptor beta chains drawn from one sample of a study of shared clonotypes between healthy human individuals. Method: immunoSEQ multiplex PCR; TCRdb's copy keeps in-frame clones and lacks some. The sample records about 2.4 million clones, 90% to 95% being singletons. Sample: naive CD4+ T cells from PBMCs. The source is a man between 18 and 29 years old in good health. Some clones in this sample may be carry-over from other donors' samples. Both conserved end residues are part of each CDR3. A D gene is named only where the DNA matches it firmly. Not all rows give a size; the values are once, few, many and, for expanded clones, a class.

V	J	D	size	CDR3	DNA
TRBV18	TRBJ1-2	NA	NA	CASSPLTSHRAEPLGYTF	TGTGCCAGCTCACCACTGACATCCCATAGGGCAGAACCGTTAGGCTACACCTTC
TRBV5-4	TRBJ2-5	NA	NA	CASSSGQIQETQYF	TGTGCCAGCAGCTCCGGACAGATCCAAGAGACCCAGTACTTC
TRBV29-1	TRBJ2-1	NA	NA	CGGSASYNEQFF	TGCGGGGGGAGTGCGTCCTACAATGAGCAGTTCTTC
TRBV29-1	TRBJ1-1	NA	NA	CSTFVPGGHDTEAFF	TGCAGCACATTTGTCCCGGGAGGACACGACACTGAAGCTTTCTTT
TRBV6-1	TRBJ1-4	NA	NA	CASETGEANEKLFF	TGTGCCAGCGAGACTGGAGAGGCTAATGAAAAACTGTTTTTT
TRBV5-1	TRBJ1-4	NA	NA	CASSLAANEKLFF	TGCGCCAGCAGCTTGGCGGCTAATGAAAAACTGTTTTTT
TRBV9	TRBJ2-7	NA	NA	CASSVGAGWSPEQYF	TGTGCCAGCAGCGTAGGGGCGGGGTGGAGTCCCGAGCAGTACTTC
TRBV5-1	TRBJ2-2	NA	few	CASSLEGNTGELFF	TGCGCCAGCAGCTTGGAGGGAAACACCGGGGAGCTGTTTTTT
TRBV5-1	TRBJ2-5	NA	once	CASSLVYLALSETQYF	TGCGCCAGCAGCTTGGTCTATCTAGCTCTTTCAGAGACCCAGTACTTC
TRBV19	TRBJ2-7	TRBD2	NA	CASSDRAGPPYEQYF	TGTGCCAGTAGTGATAGAGCGGGACCACCGTACGAGCAGTACTTC
TRBV13	TRBJ2-7	NA	NA	CASSLGQGNDKQYF	TGTGCCAGCAGCTTAGGACAGGGTAACGACAAGCAGTACTTC
TRBV18	TRBJ2-3	TRBD1	NA	CASSRRDRADTQYF	TGTGCCAGCTCACGCCGGGACAGGGCAGATACGCAGTATTTT
TRBV28	TRBJ1-5	NA	NA	CATRSNQPQHF	TGTGCCACCAGGAGCAATCAGCCCCAGCATTTT
TRBV28	TRBJ2-5	NA	NA	CASRTGVQETQYF	TGTGCCAGCAGGACGGGAGTCCAAGAGACCCAGTACTTC
TRBV2	TRBJ1-1	TRBD1	NA	CASSQHEQGTEAFF	TGTGCCAGCAGTCAGCACGAACAGGGGACTGAAGCTTTCTTT
TRBV7-3	TRBJ2-1	NA	NA	CASSLGTRHNNEQFF	TGTGCCAGCAGCCTAGGGACAAGGCACAACAATGAGCAGTTCTTC
TRBV7-8	TRBJ1-3	NA	NA	CASSGDPGGNTIYF	TGTGCCAGCAGCGGGGACCCGGGGGGAAACACCATATATTTT
TRBV19	TRBJ2-7	TRBD1	NA	CASSTHLGQGLSSYEQYF	TGTGCCAGTAGTACCCACCTTGGACAGGGCTTATCCTCCTACGAGCAGTACTTC
TRBV19	TRBJ2-3	NA	NA	CASSIITFFSTDTQYF	TGTGCCAGTAGTATAATTACCTTCTTTAGCACAGATACGCAGTATTTT
TRBV4-1	TRBJ1-4	TRBD1	NA	CASSHGDRLNEKLFF	TGCGCCAGCAGCCATGGGGACAGGCTTAATGAAAAACTGTTTTTT
TRBV28	TRBJ2-6	TRBD1	NA	CASSLFGQGGSNVLTF	TGTGCCAGCAGTTTATTTGGACAGGGCGGTTCCAACGTCCTGACTTTC
TRBV5-1	TRBJ1-5	NA	NA	CASSLTGNSNQPQHF	TGCGCCAGCAGCCTCACAGGGAATAGCAATCAGCCCCAGCATTTT
TRBV29-1	TRBJ2-1	TRBD1	once	CSVRRDRGYNEQFF	TGCAGCGTTCGCCGGGACAGGGGCTACAATGAGCAGTTCTTC
TRBV10-3	TRBJ1-4	TRBD1	NA	CAIGAGTGGEKLFF	TGTGCCATCGGGGCCGGGACAGGGGGTGAAAAACTGTTTTTT
TRBV5-4	TRBJ2-7	TRBD2	NA	CASSLGSGSSLKEQYF	TGTGCCAGCAGCTTAGGGAGCGGGAGTTCTCTTAAGGAGCAGTACTTC
TRBV6-4	TRBJ2-3	TRBD1	NA	CASGQVGTDTQYF	TGTGCCAGTGGACAGGTGGGGACAGATACGCAGTATTTT
TRBV15	TRBJ2-3	TRBD2	NA	CATSRDGVSRETQYF	TGTGCCACCAGCCGAGACGGCGTTTCGCGGGAGACGCAGTATTTT
TRBV29-1	TRBJ1-1	NA	NA	CSVGGGGSEAFF	TGCAGCGTCGGGGGAGGAGGTTCTGAAGCTTTCTTT
TRBV29-1	TRBJ1-1	TRBD1	NA	CSVVDREVFTEAFF	TGCAGCGTGGTGGACAGGGAAGTTTTTACTGAAGCTTTCTTT
TRBV10-1	TRBJ2-3	TRBD2	NA	CASSSGLAGEADTQYF	TGCGCCAGCAGCTCGGGACTAGCGGGAGAGGCAGATACGCAGTATTTT
TRBV9	TRBJ2-1	NA	NA	CASSVGGPSSYNEQFF	TGTGCCAGCAGCGTAGGTGGCCCCAGCTCCTACAATGAGCAGTTCTTC
TRBV5-1	TRBJ2-1	NA	NA	CASSLNTAGHGEQFF	TGCGCCAGCAGCTTAAACACCGCCGGACACGGTGAGCAGTTCTTC
TRBV4-3	TRBJ2-7	TRBD2	NA	CASSPIAGGPSYEQYF	TGCGCCAGCAGCCCCATAGCGGGAGGGCCATCATACGAGCAGTACTTC
TRBV27	TRBJ2-3	TRBD2	NA	CASSRTSGIPLQTDTQYF	TGTGCCAGCAGTCGGACTAGCGGGATCCCTCTTCAGACAGATACGCAGTATTTT
TRBV7-6	TRBJ2-7	NA	NA	CASSSRDTSYEQYF	TGTGCCAGCAGCTCCCGGGACACCTCCTACGAGCAGTACTTC
TRBV5-6	TRBJ1-6	TRBD1	NA	CASSFGDRESSPLHF	TGTGCCAGCAGCTTCGGGGACAGGGAGAGCTCACCCCTCCACTTT
TRBV6-6	TRBJ1-2	TRBD1	NA	CATLKEAAGQGGGYTF	TGTGCCACCCTAAAGGAAGCCGCGGGACAGGGTGGTGGCTACACCTTC
TRBV29-1	TRBJ2-6	NA	NA	CSVVVGGQGANVLTF	TGCAGCGTTGTGGTCGGGGGCCAGGGGGCCAACGTCCTGACTTTC
TRBV7-2	TRBJ1-5	TRBD1	few	CASSFGTGNQPQHF	TGTGCCAGCAGCTTCGGGACAGGCAATCAGCCCCAGCATTTT
TRBV28	TRBJ1-1	TRBD1	NA	CASSLVGQPEAFF	TGTGCCAGCAGTTTGGTGGGACAGCCTGAAGCTTTCTTT
TRBV2	TRBJ2-2	TRBD1	once	CASSWTGGHTGELFF	TGTGCCAGCAGCTGGACAGGGGGCCACACCGGGGAGCTGTTTTTT
TRBV7-2	TRBJ1-4	NA	NA	CASSLNWGEKLFF	TGTGCCAGCAGCTTAAATTGGGGTGAAAAACTGTTTTTT
TRBV28	TRBJ2-3	TRBD2	NA	CASMGAGGTDTQYF	TGTGCCAGCATGGGAGCGGGAGGGACAGATACGCAGTATTTT
TRBV7-6	TRBJ2-7	NA	once	CASSRGGGLSYEQYF	TGTGCCAGCAGCCGGGGAGGGGGCCTCTCCTACGAGCAGTACTTC
TRBV19	TRBJ2-1	TRBD2	NA	CASSTSGSGYNEQFF	TGTGCCAGTAGTACTAGCGGGAGTGGGTACAATGAGCAGTTCTTC
TRBV7-2	TRBJ1-5	TRBD1	NA	CASSPGQGAVRSNQPQHF	TGTGCCAGCAGCCCGGGACAGGGGGCCGTTCGGAGCAATCAGCCCCAGCATTTT
TRBV5-1	TRBJ2-1	NA	once	CASRINNEQFF	TGCGCCAGCCGGATAAACAATGAGCAGTTCTTC
TRBV29-1	TRBJ2-3	NA	NA	CSVDTSILSTDTQYF	TGCAGCGTTGACACCTCAATCTTGAGCACAGATACGCAGTATTTT
TRBV27	TRBJ2-1	TRBD2	NA	CASSSLGSGANREQFF	TGTGCCAGCAGTTCCCTCGGGAGCGGGGCTAATCGTGAGCAGTTCTTC
TRBV5-8	TRBJ2-7	TRBD1	NA	CASSRTRGSSYEQYF	TGTGCCAGCAGCAGAACCAGGGGGAGCTCCTACGAGCAGTACTTC